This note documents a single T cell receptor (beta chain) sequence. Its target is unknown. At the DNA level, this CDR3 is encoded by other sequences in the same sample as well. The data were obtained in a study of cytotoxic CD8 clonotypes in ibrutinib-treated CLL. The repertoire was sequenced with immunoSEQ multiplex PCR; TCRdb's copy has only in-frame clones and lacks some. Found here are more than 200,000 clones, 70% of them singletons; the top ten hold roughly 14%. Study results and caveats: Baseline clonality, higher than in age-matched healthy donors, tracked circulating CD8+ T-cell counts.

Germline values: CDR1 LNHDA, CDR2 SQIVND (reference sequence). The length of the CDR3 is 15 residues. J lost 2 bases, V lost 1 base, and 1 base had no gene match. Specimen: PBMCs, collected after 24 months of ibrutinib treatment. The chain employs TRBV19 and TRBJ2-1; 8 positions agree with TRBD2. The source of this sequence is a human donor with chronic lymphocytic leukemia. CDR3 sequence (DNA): TGTGCCAGTAGTATAGCGGGAGGGCCCTACAATGAGCAGTTCTTC. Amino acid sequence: CASSIAGGPYNEQFF.